This record looks at one T cell receptor (beta chain) sequence and its context. This sample is drawn from a study of blood T cell repertoires in COVID-19. The data were produced by immunoSEQ multiplex PCR, yet TCRdb's version contains in-frame clones alone and is incomplete. Of about 110,000 clones in the sample, about two thirds are singletons; the top ten hold 1.5% to 2%. CDR1 SGDLS and CDR2 YYNGEE come from the germline V gene. The CDR3 is 15 residues long. V shed 4 bases, J shed 4 bases, and the junction held 10 bases outside the gene matches. The V gene is TRBV9, the J gene TRBJ1-1; 7 bases line up with TRBD1. This clonotype originated in a woman in her 40s with acute or convalescent COVID-19. Sequencing was done on a sample of peripheral blood. CDR3 amino acids: CASSPREGAFTEAFF. CDR3 bases: TGTGCCAGCAGCCCGCGAGAGGGGGCGTTCACTGAAGCTTTCTTT. Full variable domain (rest looked up from reference TRBV9 and TRBJ1-1): DSGVTQTPKHLITATGQRVTLRCSPRSGDLSVYWYQQSLDQGLQFLIQYYNGEERAKGNILERFSAQQFPDLHSELNLSSLELGDSALYFCASSPREGAFTEAFFGQGTRLTVV.